This TCR beta chain appears in the sequencing data of a study of OX40 agonist ivuxolimab in advanced cancers. Study background: The patients received ivuxolimab by intravenous route every 2 weeks at 0.01 to 10 mg/kg. Dose-escalation cases comprised hepatocellular carcinoma, melanoma, renal cell or head and neck cancer. The study's findings and limits: Clonal expansion by week 6 occurred in CD4+ and CD8+ blood T cells (at 0.1 to 3.0 mg/kg).

Turning to this clone: Its specificity is unknown.

Germline V CDR1 and CDR2: SGHTS, YDEGEE. With 6 bases removed from V and 4 bases from J, the gap between germline ends came to 13 bases. CDR3 length: 13 amino acids. Repertoires were generated with immunoSEQ multiplex PCR, while TCRdb's copy carries only in-frame clones and drops some. The sample gives tens of thousands of clones, 91% of which show up once; 2.3% is in the top ten. Patients had blood sampled at baseline and again on cycle 4 day 1 and cycle 7 day 1. The chain carries TRBV5-8 and TRBJ1-1; D might be TRBD1 (5 bases). The starting material was CD4+ or CD8+ T cells sorted from blood, obtained in a trial of the OX40 agonist ivuxolimab. This TCR derives from an adult with an advanced solid tumor such as melanoma, head and neck, liver or kidney cancer. This chain's CDR3 is CASTVGVFTEAFF. The CDR3 bases are TGTGCCAGCACCGTAGGGGTATTCACTGAAGCTTTCTTT.